This TCR beta chain was identified during a study of molecular identifiers for immune sequencing clone quantification. The bulk TCR libraries were made with methods described before and with listed TCR primers. TCRdb processed the PCR reads anew with MiXCR; each CDR3 protein has one entry. The repertoire holds about 640,000 distinct CDR3 sequences, with 15% to 20% as singletons. V was shortened by 3 bases and J by 6 bases, with 14 bases between the two germline ends. The CDR3 contains 13 residues. CDR1 is GTSNPN, CDR2 SVGIG, per germline (reference sequence). In its sample, this clonotype was seen a few times. The target antigen is unknown. Study outcomes and limitations: Shared barcodes on identical TCR molecules could underestimate the sizes of highly expanded clones.

Sequencing input: naive CD8+ T cells from blood, with Jurkat cell RNA spiked in. Stated subset: FACS-sorted CD8+CD4-CCR7+CD45RA+ naive T cells. The chain couples TRBV30 to TRBJ1-1; D possibly corresponds to TRBD1 (5 bases). The receptor was derived from a human donor in good health. Some libraries in this study had Jurkat cell RNA spiked in. CDR3 amino acids: CAWSPSWGSEAFF. CDR3 sequence (DNA): TGTGCCTGGAGCCCATCATGGGGCTCTGAAGCTTTCTTT.